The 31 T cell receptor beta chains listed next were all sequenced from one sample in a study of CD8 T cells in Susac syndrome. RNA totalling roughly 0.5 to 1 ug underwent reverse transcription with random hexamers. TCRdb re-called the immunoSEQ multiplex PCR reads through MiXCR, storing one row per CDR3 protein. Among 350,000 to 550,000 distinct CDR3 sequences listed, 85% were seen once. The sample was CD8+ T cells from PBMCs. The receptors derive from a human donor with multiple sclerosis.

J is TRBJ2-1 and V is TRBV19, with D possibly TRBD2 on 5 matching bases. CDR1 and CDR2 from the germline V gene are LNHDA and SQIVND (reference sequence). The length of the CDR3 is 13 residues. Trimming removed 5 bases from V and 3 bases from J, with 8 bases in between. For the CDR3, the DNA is TGTGCCAGTAGTTTCGGGATCTACAATGAGCAGTTCTTC. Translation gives CASSFGIYNEQFF.

The CDR3 bases are TGCGCCAGCATCTATCGTCGGGACAGCCTCCAAGAGACCCAGTACTTC. Its protein is CASIYRRDSLQETQYF. This chain uses TRBV5-1 with TRBJ2-5; 7 nucleotides match TRBD1. J was trimmed by 1 base and V by 6 bases; bases with no gene match: 12. CDR1 is SGHRS and CDR2 is YFSETQ in the germline V gene. The CDR3 totals 16 residues.

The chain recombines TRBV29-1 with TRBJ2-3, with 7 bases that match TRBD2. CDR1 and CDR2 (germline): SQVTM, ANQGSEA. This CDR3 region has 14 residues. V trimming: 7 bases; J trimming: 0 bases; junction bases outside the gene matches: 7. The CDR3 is CSAILAASTDTQYF. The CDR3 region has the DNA TGCAGCGCAATTCTAGCGGCCAGCACAGATACGCAGTATTTT.

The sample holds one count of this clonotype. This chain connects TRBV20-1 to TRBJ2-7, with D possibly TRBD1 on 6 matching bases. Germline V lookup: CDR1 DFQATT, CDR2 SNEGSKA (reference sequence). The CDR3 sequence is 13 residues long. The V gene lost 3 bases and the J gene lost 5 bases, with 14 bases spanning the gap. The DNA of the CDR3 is TGCAGTGCTAGGGTCAGGGGAGTCGACGAGCAGTACTTC. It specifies CSARVRGVDEQYF.

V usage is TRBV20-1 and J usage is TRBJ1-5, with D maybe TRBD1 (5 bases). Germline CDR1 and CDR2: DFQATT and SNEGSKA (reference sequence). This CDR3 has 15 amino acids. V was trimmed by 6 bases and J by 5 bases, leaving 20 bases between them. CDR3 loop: CSAQSGFLGDQPQHF. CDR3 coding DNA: TGCAGTGCCCAGAGCGGGTTTTTGGGGGATCAGCCCCAGCATTTT.

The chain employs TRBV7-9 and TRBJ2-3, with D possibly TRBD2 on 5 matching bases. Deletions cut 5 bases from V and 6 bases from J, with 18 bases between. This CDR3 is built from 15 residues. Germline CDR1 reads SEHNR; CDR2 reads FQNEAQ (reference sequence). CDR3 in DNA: TGTGCCAGCAGCCTAGGAATAGCGCTGGAGGATACGCAGTATTTT. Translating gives CASSLGIALEDTQYF.

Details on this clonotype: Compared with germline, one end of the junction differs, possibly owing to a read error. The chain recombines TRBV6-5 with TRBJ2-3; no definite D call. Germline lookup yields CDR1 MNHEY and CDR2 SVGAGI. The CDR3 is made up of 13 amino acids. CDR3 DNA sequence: TGTGCCAGCAGCCCAGCGTCGTCAGATACGCAGTTTTTT. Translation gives CASSPASSDTQFF.

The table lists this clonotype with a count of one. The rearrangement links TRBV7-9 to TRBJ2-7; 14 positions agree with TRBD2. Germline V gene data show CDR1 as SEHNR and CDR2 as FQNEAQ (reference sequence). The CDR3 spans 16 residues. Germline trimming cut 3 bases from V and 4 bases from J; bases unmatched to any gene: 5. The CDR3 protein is CASSLGLAGDVYEQYF. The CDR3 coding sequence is TGTGCCAGCAGCTTGGGACTAGCGGGAGATGTATACGAGCAGTACTTC.

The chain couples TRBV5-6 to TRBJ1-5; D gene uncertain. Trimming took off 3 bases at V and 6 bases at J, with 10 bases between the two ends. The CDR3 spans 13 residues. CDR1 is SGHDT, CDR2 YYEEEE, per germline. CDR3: CASSWGAGQPQHF. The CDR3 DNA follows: TGTGCCAGCAGCTGGGGAGCGGGTCAGCCCCAGCATTTT.

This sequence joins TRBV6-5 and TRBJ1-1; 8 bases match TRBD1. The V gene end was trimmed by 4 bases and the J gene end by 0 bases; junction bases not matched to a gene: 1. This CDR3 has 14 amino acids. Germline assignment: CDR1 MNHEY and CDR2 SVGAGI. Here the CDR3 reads CASSWGQVNTEAFF. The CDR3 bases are TGTGCCAGCAGTTGGGGACAGGTGAACACTGAAGCTTTCTTT.

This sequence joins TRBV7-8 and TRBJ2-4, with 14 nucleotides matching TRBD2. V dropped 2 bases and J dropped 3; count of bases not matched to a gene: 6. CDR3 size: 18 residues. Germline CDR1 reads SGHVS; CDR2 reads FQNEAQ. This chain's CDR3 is CASSLLGTSGRNKNIQYF. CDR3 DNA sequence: TGTGCCAGCAGCTTATTGGGGACTAGCGGGAGAAACAAAAACATTCAGTACTTC.

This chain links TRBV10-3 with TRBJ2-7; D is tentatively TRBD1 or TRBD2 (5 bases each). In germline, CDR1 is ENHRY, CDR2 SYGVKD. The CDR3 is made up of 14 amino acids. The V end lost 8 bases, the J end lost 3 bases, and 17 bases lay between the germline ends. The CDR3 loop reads CAIAWDGASYEQYF. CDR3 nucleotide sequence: TGTGCCATCGCTTGGGACGGAGCAAGCTACGAGCAGTACTTC.

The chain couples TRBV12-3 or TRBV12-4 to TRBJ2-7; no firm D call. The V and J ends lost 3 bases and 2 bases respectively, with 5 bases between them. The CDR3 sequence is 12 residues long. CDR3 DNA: TGTGCCAGCAGTTTTGTACCCTACGAGCAGTACTTC. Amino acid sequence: CASSFVPYEQYF.

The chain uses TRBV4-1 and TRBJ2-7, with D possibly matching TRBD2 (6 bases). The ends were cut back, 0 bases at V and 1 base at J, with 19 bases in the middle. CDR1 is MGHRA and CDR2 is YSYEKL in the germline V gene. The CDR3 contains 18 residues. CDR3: CASSQDPSLRDRSYEQYF. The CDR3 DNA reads TGCGCCAGCAGCCAAGATCCGAGCTTGCGGGACCGGTCCTACGAGCAGTACTTC.

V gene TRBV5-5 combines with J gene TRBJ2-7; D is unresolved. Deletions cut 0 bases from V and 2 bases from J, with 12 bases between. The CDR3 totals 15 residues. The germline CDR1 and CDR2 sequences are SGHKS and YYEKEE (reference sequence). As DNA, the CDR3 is TGTGCCAGCAGCTTGGTCATGAGTTTGGCCTACGAGCAGTACTTC. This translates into CASSLVMSLAYEQYF.

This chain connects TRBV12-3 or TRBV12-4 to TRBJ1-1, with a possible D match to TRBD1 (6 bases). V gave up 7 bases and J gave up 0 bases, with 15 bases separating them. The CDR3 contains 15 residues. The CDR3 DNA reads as TGTGCCAGCACCTTCTCCGGGGGCATGAACACTGAAGCTTTCTTT. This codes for CASTFSGGMNTEAFF.

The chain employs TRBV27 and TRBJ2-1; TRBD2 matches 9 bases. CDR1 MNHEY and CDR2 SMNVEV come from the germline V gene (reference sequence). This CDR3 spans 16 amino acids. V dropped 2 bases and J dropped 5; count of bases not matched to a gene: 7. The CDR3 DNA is TGTGCCAGCAGTTTAATAGGCGGGGGGGGGAACAATGAGCAGTTCTTC. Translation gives CASSLIGGGGNNEQFF.

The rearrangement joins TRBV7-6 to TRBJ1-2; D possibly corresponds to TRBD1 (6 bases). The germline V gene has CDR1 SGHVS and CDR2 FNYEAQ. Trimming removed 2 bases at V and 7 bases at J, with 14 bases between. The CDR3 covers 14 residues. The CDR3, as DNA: TGTGCCAGCAGCTTAACCAGGGGAGAAGTTGGCTACACCTTC. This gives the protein CASSLTRGEVGYTF. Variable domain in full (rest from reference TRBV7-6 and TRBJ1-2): GAGVSQSPRYKVTKRGQDVALRCDPISGHVSLYWYRQALGQGPEFLTYFNYEAQQDKSGLPNDRFSAERPEGSISTLTIQRTEQRDSAMYRCASSLTRGEVGYTFGSGTRLTVV.

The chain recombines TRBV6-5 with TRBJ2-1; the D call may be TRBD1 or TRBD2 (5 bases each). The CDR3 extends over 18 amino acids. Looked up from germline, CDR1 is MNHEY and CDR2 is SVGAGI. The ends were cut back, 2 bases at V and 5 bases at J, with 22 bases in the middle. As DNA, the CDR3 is TGTGCCAGCAGTTACATGGCCGGGATGAGAGGGACCAACAATGAGCAGTTCTTC. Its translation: CASSYMAGMRGTNNEQFF.

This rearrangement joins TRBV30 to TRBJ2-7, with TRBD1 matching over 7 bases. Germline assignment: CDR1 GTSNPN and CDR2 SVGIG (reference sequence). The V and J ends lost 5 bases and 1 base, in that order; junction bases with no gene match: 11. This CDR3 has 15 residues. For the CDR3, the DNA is TGTGCCTGGGACTATGGGACAGCATCGTCCTACGAGCAGTACTTC. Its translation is CAWDYGTASSYEQYF.

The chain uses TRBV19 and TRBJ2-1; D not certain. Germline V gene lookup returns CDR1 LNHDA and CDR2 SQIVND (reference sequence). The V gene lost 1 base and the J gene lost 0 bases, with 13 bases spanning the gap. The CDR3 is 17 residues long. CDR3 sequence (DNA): TGTGCCAGTAGTATAGCAGGCCAATCGGCCTCCTACAATGAGCAGTTCTTC. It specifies CASSIAGQSASYNEQFF.

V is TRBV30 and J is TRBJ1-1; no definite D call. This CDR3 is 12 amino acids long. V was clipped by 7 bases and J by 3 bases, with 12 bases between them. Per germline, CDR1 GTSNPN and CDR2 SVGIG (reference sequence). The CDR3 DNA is TGTGCCTTTCGTGTTCTGTACACTGAAGCTTTCTTT. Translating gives CAFRVLYTEAFF.

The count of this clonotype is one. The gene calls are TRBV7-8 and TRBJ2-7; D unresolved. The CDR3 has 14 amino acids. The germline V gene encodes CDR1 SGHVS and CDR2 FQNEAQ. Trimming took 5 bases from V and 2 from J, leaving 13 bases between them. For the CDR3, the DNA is TGTGCCAGCAGCCCCGTCGGCAGAGCCTACGAGCAGTACTTC. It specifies CASSPVGRAYEQYF.

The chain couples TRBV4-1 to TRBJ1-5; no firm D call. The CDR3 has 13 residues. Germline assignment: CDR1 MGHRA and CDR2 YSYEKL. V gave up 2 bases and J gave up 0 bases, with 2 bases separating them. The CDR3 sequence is CASSQFSNQPQHF. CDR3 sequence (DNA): TGCGCCAGCAGCCAATTTAGCAATCAGCCCCAGCATTTT.

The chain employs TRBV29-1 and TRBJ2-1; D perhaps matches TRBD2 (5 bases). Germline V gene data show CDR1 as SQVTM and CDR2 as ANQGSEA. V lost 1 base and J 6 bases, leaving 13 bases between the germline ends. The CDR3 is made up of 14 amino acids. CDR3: CSVEAQLVSNEQFF. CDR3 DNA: TGCAGCGTTGAAGCCCAACTAGTTTCCAATGAGCAGTTCTTC.

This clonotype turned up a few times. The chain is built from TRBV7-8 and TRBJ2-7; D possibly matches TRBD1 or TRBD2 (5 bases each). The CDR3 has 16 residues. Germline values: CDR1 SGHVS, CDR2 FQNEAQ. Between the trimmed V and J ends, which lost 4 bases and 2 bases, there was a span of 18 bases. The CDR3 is CASSSPRDGGTYEQYF. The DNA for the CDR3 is TGTGCCAGCAGCTCACCGAGGGACGGAGGTACCTACGAGCAGTACTTC.

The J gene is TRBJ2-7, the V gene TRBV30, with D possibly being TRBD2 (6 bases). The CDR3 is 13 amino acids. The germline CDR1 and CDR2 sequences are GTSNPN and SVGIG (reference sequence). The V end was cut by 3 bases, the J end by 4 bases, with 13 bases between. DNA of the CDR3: TGTGCCTGGAGGGGGGGAGCAGTTTACGAGCAGTACTTC. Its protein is CAWRGGAVYEQYF. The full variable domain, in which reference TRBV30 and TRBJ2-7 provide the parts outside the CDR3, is SQTIHQWPATLVQPVGSPLSLECTVEGTSNPNLYWYRQAAGRGLQLLFYSVGIGQISSEVPQNLSASRPQDRQFILSSKKLLLSDSGFYLCAWRGGAVYEQYFGPGTRLTVT.

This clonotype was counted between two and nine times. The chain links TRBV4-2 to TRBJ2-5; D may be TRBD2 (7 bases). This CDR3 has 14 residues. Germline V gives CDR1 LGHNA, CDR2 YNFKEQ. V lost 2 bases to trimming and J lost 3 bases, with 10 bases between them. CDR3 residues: CASSQLGGEETQYF. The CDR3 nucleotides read TGTGCCAGCAGCCAATTAGGGGGGGAAGAGACCCAGTACTTC.

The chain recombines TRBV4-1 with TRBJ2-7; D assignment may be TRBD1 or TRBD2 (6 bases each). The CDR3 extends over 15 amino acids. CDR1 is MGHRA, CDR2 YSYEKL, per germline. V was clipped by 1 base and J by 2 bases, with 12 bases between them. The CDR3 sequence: CASSQGRGITYEQYF. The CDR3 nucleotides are TGCGCCAGCAGCCAAGGGAGGGGGATCACCTACGAGCAGTACTTC.

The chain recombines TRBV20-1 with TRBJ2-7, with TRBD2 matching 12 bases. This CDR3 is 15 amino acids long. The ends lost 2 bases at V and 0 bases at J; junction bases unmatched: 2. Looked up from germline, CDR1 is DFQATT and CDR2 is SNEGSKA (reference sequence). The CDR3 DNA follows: TGCAGTGCTAGATCGACTAGCGGGGGCTCCTACGAGCAGTACTTC. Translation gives CSARSTSGGSYEQYF.

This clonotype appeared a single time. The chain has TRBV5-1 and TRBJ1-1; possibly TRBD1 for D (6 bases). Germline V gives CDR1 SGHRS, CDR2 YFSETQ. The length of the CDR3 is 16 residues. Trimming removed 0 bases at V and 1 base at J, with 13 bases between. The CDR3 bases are TGCGCCAGCAGCTTGGCGGCAGGGGAGGGGAACACTGAAGCTTTCTTT. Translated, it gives CASSLAAGEGNTEAFF.